These 17 T cell receptor beta chains were sequenced from one sample in a study of monozygotic twins with inflammatory bowel disease (dated by TCRdb to the late 2010s). Library generation was performed with 5' RACE. These reads were obtained on an Illumina HiSeq 2500. TCRdb reanalyzed the reads, keeping one entry per CDR3 protein sequence and omitting DNA. The sample table gives 150,000 to 200,000 distinct CDR3 sequences. The top ten constitute 2.8% of the sample. The sample taken for sequencing was blood. The receptors were gathered from a human donor with ulcerative colitis or Crohn's disease, or a healthy co-twin of an affected twin (not recorded which).

The rearrangement joins TRBV19 to TRBJ1-5. Looked up from germline, CDR1 is LNHDA and CDR2 is SQIVND (reference sequence). CDR3 size: 12 residues. CDR3 loop: CASSDWPKPQHF.

J is TRBJ2-7 and V is TRBV28; no DNA is available, so the TRBD1 call from TCRdb remains unchecked. CDR3 size: 15 residues. CDR1 MDHEN and CDR2 SYDVKM come from the germline V gene. The CDR3 sequence: CASSSTRDSLEEQYF.

The V and J genes are TRBV9 and TRBJ1-1. Germline V gene sequence: CDR1 SGDLS, CDR2 YYNGEE. The CDR3 consists of 15 residues. CDR3 region: CASSVVGVLNTEAFF.

The V gene is TRBV28, the J gene TRBJ2-7; with no DNA, the TCRdb D assignment of TRBD1 cannot be verified. CDR3 length: 16 amino acids. CDR1 is MDHEN, CDR2 SYDVKM, per germline. CDR3 protein: CASGGRKRREHYEQYF.

The chain uses TRBV6-5 and TRBJ2-7; TCRdb picks TRBD2, but there is no DNA to check that call. Germline V lookup: CDR1 MNHEY, CDR2 SVGAGI. The CDR3 covers 14 residues. CDR3 sequence reads: CASSYRQALAGEYF.

The chain has TRBV12-3 or TRBV12-4 and TRBJ2-1; TCRdb designates TRBD2, a call that cannot be tested without DNA. The CDR3 spans 16 residues. Here the CDR3 reads CASSLRLAETYNEQFF.

The chain links TRBV19 to TRBJ1-6. From germline, CDR1 is LNHDA and CDR2 SQIVND (reference sequence). The CDR3 runs 14 residues. The CDR3 is CPSSLQGLASPLHF.

V is TRBV3-1 and J is TRBJ2-3; TCRdb selects TRBD2, and the lack of DNA leaves this call unchecked. CDR3 length: 14 residues. CDR1 and CDR2 from the germline V gene are LGHDT and YNNKEL (reference sequence). CDR3 loop: CASSFGTARDTQYF.

CDR3 sequence: CASKVNTEAFF. The J gene is TRBJ1-1, the V gene TRBV10-2. The CDR3 covers 11 residues. In germline, CDR1 is WSHSY, CDR2 SAAADI.

The chain recombines TRBV19 with TRBJ2-2. Germline CDR1 is LNHDA and CDR2 is SQIVND (reference sequence). There are 13 residues in the CDR3. The chain's CDR3 is CASSRQVTGELFF.

The gene calls are TRBV27 and TRBJ1-1; no DNA is available, so the TRBD1 call from TCRdb remains unchecked. This CDR3 region has 17 residues. From germline, CDR1 is MNHEY and CDR2 SMNVEV (reference sequence). The CDR3 sequence is CTSSLHLGQGLNTEAFF.

The chain joins TRBV14 to TRBJ2-3; without DNA, the TCRdb call of TRBD1 cannot be checked. The CDR3 runs 17 residues. Germline CDR1 SGHDN, CDR2 FVKESK. The CDR3 reads CASSHSMGTANTDTQYF.

V and J are TRBV7-9 and TRBJ1-4; TCRdb gives TRBD1 as the D gene, but with no DNA this cannot be confirmed. The CDR3 length is 13 residues. Germline V lookup: CDR1 SEHNR, CDR2 FQNEAQ (reference sequence). This CDR3 is CASAGTGVEKLFF.

V gene TRBV29-1 combines with J gene TRBJ2-7. There are 14 residues in the CDR3. Germline CDR1 reads SQVTM; CDR2 reads ANQGSEA. This CDR3 reads CSVESDRGSYEQYF.

V and J are TRBV7-8 and TRBJ2-2; TCRdb outputs TRBD2, but without DNA this stays unchecked. This CDR3 has 18 residues. The germline gives CDR1 SGHVS, CDR2 FQNEAQ. The CDR3 loop reads CASSLRDGGRYQTGELFF.

This chain's CDR3 is CASSQGLAGLGAGELFF. This chain links TRBV7-3 with TRBJ2-2; TCRdb's D gene call, TRBD2, goes unchecked for lack of DNA. Germline lookup yields CDR1 SGHTA and CDR2 FQGTGA. This CDR3 has 17 residues. The whole variable domain, remainder taken from reference TRBV7-3 and TRBJ2-2, is GAGVSQTPSNKVTEKGKYVELRCDPISGHTALYWYRQSLGQGPEFLIYFQGTGAADDSGLPNDRFFAVRPEGSVSTLKIQRTERGDSAVYLCASSQGLAGLGAGELFFGEGSRLTVL.

This sequence joins TRBV4-2 and TRBJ2-1; TCRdb outputs TRBD2, but without DNA this stays unchecked. Per germline, CDR1 LGHNA and CDR2 YNFKEQ. The CDR3 extends over 17 amino acids. CDR3 loop: CASSQEGAGGAYNEQFF.